These 28 T cell receptor beta chains were all obtained from the same sample, sequenced in a study of CD8 T cells in ankylosing spondylitis. Points from the study as a whole: Eight or nine highly homologous variants formed a TCR beta motif that appeared characteristic of ankylosing spondylitis blood.

Via MiXCR, TCRdb re-called the 5' RACE reads, giving one row per CDR3 protein. The table lists over 450,000 distinct CDR3 sequences, roughly 13% of them singletons. For these receptors, no antigen is known. The sequencing input was blood, either unsorted or a sorted T cell fraction (not recorded which). These receptors all stem from a male donor with ankylosing spondylitis.

This clonotype was observed a few times. V usage is TRBV7-2 and J usage is TRBJ2-7; 9 bases are a match to TRBD1. CDR3 length equals 14 residues. Germline V gene sequence: CDR1 SGHTA, CDR2 FQGNSA. V shed 3 bases, J shed 3 bases, and the junction held 3 bases outside the gene matches. CDR3 loop: CASSFDRGDYEQYF. DNA of the CDR3: TGTGCCAGCAGCTTTGACAGGGGGGACTACGAGCAGTACTTC. Variable domain in full (rest from reference TRBV7-2 and TRBJ2-7): GAGVSQSPSNKVTEKGKDVELRCDPISGHTALYWYRQSLGQGLEFLIYFQGNSAPDKSGLPSDRFSAERTGGSVSTLTIQRTQQEDSAVYLCASSFDRGDYEQYFGPGTRLTVT.

The CDR3 sequence: CASSFVENTQYF. CDR3 in DNA: TGTGCCAGCAGCTTCGTGGAAAATACGCAGTATTTT. The gene calls are TRBV7-8 and TRBJ2-3; no reliable D call. The CDR3 is 12 amino acids. Between the trimmed V and J ends, which lost 3 bases and 7 bases, there was a span of 8 bases. Germline V gene data show CDR1 as SGHVS and CDR2 as FQNEAQ.

This clonotype was counted only a few times. The rearrangement links TRBV24-1 to TRBJ2-5, with D perhaps matching TRBD2 (5 bases). Trimming cost V 3 bases and J 2 bases, with 12 bases left between them. Germline CDR1 reads KGHDR; CDR2 reads SFDVKD. The CDR3 has 15 amino acids. The CDR3 coding sequence is TGTGCCACCAGTGATCGTCGGGGTCCTCAAGAGACCCAGTACTTC. Translating gives CATSDRRGPQETQYF.

This clonotype was seen at least ten times. The chain employs TRBV4-1 and TRBJ1-2; D not certain. V gave up 4 bases and J gave up 4 bases, with 10 bases separating them. There are 13 residues in the CDR3. Germline values: CDR1 MGHRA, CDR2 YSYEKL. The CDR3 DNA follows: TGCGCCAGCAGCCCACAGATTCTCTATGGCTACACCTTC. As protein: CASSPQILYGYTF.

This clonotype has ten or more counts. J is TRBJ2-4 and V is TRBV12-3 or TRBV12-4; D is undetermined. V was shortened by 3 bases and J by 3 bases, with 6 bases between the two germline ends. The CDR3 spans 13 residues. CDR3 amino acids: CASSFSFKNIQYF. In nucleotides, the CDR3 is TGTGCCAGCAGTTTCAGTTTCAAAAACATTCAGTACTTC.

A few counts support this clonotype. This chain joins TRBV28 and TRBJ1-1; D is undetermined. Germline V gene lookup returns CDR1 MDHEN and CDR2 SYDVKM. V gave up 5 bases and J gave up 4 bases, with 14 bases separating them. The CDR3 runs to 14 residues. The CDR3 nucleotides read TGTGCCAGCAGTCCACTCACCGGTTTCACTGAAGCTTTCTTT. Amino acids: CASSPLTGFTEAFF.

This rearrangement joins TRBV24-1 to TRBJ2-1; D not certain. The V and J ends lost 0 bases and 7 bases respectively, with 9 bases between them. Per germline, CDR1 KGHDR and CDR2 SFDVKD. The CDR3 consists of 14 residues. The CDR3 sequence: CATSDLPPENEQFF. The CDR3 coding sequence is TGTGCCACCAGTGATTTGCCCCCGGAAAATGAGCAGTTCTTC.

The V gene is TRBV20-1, the J gene TRBJ2-3; D is unclear. Germline V CDR1 and CDR2: DFQATT, SNEGSKA (reference sequence). V dropped 1 base and J dropped 4 bases, with 12 bases sitting between them. The length of the CDR3 is 14 residues. CDR3 protein: CSARARNRADTQYF. The CDR3 DNA sequence: TGCAGTGCTAGAGCCAGGAACCGGGCAGATACGCAGTATTTT.

The sample holds a few counts of this clonotype. V is TRBV2 and J is TRBJ2-5; the match to TRBD2 covers 14 bases. The CDR3 spans 17 residues. The V gene's germline CDR1 is SNHLY and CDR2 FYNNEI. Trimming took 5 bases from V and 4 from J; bases not matched to a gene: 9. The DNA for the CDR3 is TGTGCCAGCAGTTTGGGGACTAGCGGGAGTGGGAGAGAGACCCAGTACTTC. Translating it yields CASSLGTSGSGRETQYF. The entire variable domain, with the rest obtained from reference TRBV2 and TRBJ2-5, is as follows: EPEVTQTPSHQVTQMGQEVILRCVPISNHLYFYWYRQILGQKVEFLVSFYNNEISEKSEIFDDQFSVERPDGSNFTLKIRSTKLEDSAMYFCASSLGTSGSGRETQYFGPGTRLLVL.

This clonotype has at least ten counts. The chain recombines TRBV5-6 with TRBJ2-3, with TRBD2 identical over 8 bases. The CDR3 spans 14 residues. The V gene's germline CDR1 is SGHDT and CDR2 YYEEEE. V gave up 4 bases and J gave up 3 bases; unmatched junction bases: 4. DNA of the CDR3: TGTGCCAGCAGCCGGAGCGGGAGTACAGATACGCAGTATTTT. As protein: CASSRSGSTDTQYF.

This clonotype was picked up a small number of times. V usage is TRBV4-1 and J usage is TRBJ1-1; TRBD1 might be the D (6 bases). The V gene lost 1 base and the J gene lost 0 bases, with 12 bases spanning the gap. There are 16 residues in the CDR3. CDR1 and CDR2 (germline): MGHRA, YSYEKL. In DNA form, the CDR3 reads TGCGCCAGCAGCCAAGTTTTGGGGGACATGAACACTGAAGCTTTCTTT. Translation: CASSQVLGDMNTEAFF.

J is TRBJ2-2 and V is TRBV27; D is ambiguous. The V end was cut by 0 bases, the J end by 2 bases, with 16 bases between. The CDR3 loop spans 18 amino acids. Germline CDR1 and CDR2: MNHEY and SMNVEV (reference sequence). CDR3 protein: CASSLSPNVGRNTGELFF. The CDR3 bases are TGTGCCAGCAGTTTATCCCCAAACGTGGGCCGAAACACCGGGGAGCTGTTTTTT.

This chain uses TRBV30 with TRBJ1-5; D is possibly TRBD1 (5 bases). Germline V CDR1 and CDR2: GTSNPN, SVGIG (reference sequence). The CDR3 extends over 14 amino acids. Trimming stripped 1 base from V and 6 bases from J, with 13 bases between. CDR3: CAWSGTGVGQPQHF. The CDR3 region has the DNA TGTGCCTGGAGTGGGACGGGGGTCGGTCAGCCCCAGCATTTT.

The chain links TRBV6-5 to TRBJ2-7; TRBD1 might be the D (6 bases). Germline-derived CDR1 and CDR2 are MNHEY and SVGAGI. The CDR3 covers 13 residues. V lost 4 bases, J lost 6 bases, and 13 bases lay in between. The CDR3 DNA reads as TGTGCCAGCAGTTCCACAGGGAATCGCGAGCAGTACGTC. It yields the protein CASSSTGNREQYV.

This clonotype was counted ten times or more. The chain combines TRBV28 with TRBJ2-1, with 7 nucleotides matching TRBD2. Germline V gene lookup returns CDR1 MDHEN and CDR2 SYDVKM. Germline trimming cut 2 bases from V and 3 bases from J; bases unmatched to any gene: 4. CDR3 length: 15 residues. The CDR3 DNA is TGTGCCAGCAGTTTAGCGGGAGAAGGCTACAATGAGCAGTTCTTC. This gives the protein CASSLAGEGYNEQFF.

This sequence joins TRBV4-2 and TRBJ1-2, with 9 bases aligning to TRBD1. V lost 3 bases and J lost 4; bases outside the gene matches: 9. This CDR3 spans 16 amino acids. Germline CDR1 LGHNA, CDR2 YNFKEQ. CDR3 sequence (DNA): TGTGCCAGCAGCCAGGAATCCCGGGACAGGGCCTATGGCTACACCTTC. This sequence encodes CASSQESRDRAYGYTF.

The chain couples TRBV9 to TRBJ2-7, with D perhaps TRBD1 or TRBD2 (5 bases each). This CDR3 has 13 residues. V shed 2 bases and J shed 6 bases, with 12 bases lying between them. Germline V gene data show CDR1 as SGDLS and CDR2 as YYNGEE. The CDR3 is CASSVGTFGEQYF. As DNA, the CDR3 is TGTGCCAGCAGCGTTGGGACCTTTGGCGAGCAGTACTTC.

This clonotype was observed a handful of times. The CDR3 DNA reads as TGCGCCAGCAGCCCATACCGGACTAGCGGGAGCGGAGAGACCCAGTACTTC. This codes for CASSPYRTSGSGETQYF. J is TRBJ2-5 and V is TRBV5-1; 13 bases match TRBD2. Germline CDR1 reads SGHRS; CDR2 reads YFSETQ. The CDR3 totals 17 residues. Trimming at V came to 4 bases and at J to 4 bases, leaving 10 bases not matched to a gene.

This clonotype has more than one count but fewer than ten. The chain joins TRBV20-1 to TRBJ2-1; TRBD2 matches at 9 bases. The CDR3 runs 13 residues. The trim removed 5 bases at V and 10 bases at J, leaving 9 bases unmatched. Germline CDR1 is DFQATT and CDR2 is SNEGSKA (reference sequence). The DNA of the CDR3 is TGCAGTGCTCTCCCCGGCCTAGCGGGAGAGCAGTTCTTC. Encoded protein: CSALPGLAGEQFF.

The chain employs TRBV7-9 and TRBJ2-5, with 9 bases that match TRBD1. This CDR3 has 15 residues. V gave up 7 bases and J gave up 4 bases; unmatched junction bases: 10. Germline loops: CDR1 SEHNR, CDR2 FQNEAQ (reference sequence). The CDR3 loop is CASTPGTGPRETQYF. The DNA for the CDR3 is TGTGCCAGCACCCCCGGGACAGGGCCCCGAGAGACCCAGTACTTC. Full variable domain (missing parts from reference TRBV7-9 and TRBJ2-5): DTGVSQNPRHKITKRGQNVTFRCDPISEHNRLYWYRQTLGQGPEFLTYFQNEAQLEKSRLLSDRFSAERPKGSFSTLEIQRTEQGDSAMYLCASTPGTGPRETQYFGPGTRLLVL.

This clonotype has only a few counts. The V call is TRBV29-1, the J call TRBJ2-2, with a possible D match to TRBD1 (6 bases). The CDR3 totals 14 residues. The germline gives CDR1 SQVTM, CDR2 ANQGSEA. The V end was cut by 4 bases, the J end by 1 base, with 10 bases between. Here the CDR3 reads CSVVGRGNTGELFF. CDR3 nucleotide sequence: TGCAGCGTTGTGGGCAGGGGGAACACCGGGGAGCTGTTTTTT.

The gene calls are TRBV20-1 and TRBJ2-7, with 8 bases lining up with TRBD1. The germline CDR1 and CDR2 sequences are DFQATT and SNEGSKA (reference sequence). The J segment lost 3 bases and the V segment lost 6 bases, leaving 13 bases of the junction unmatched. The CDR3 is 15 residues long. CDR3 coding DNA: TGCAGTGCCCATAGGTCCAGGGGGCACCACTACGAGCAGTACTTC. Protein sequence: CSAHRSRGHHYEQYF.

At least ten counts were recorded for this clonotype. The gene calls are TRBV20-1 and TRBJ2-5; D is undetermined. Trimming stripped 6 bases from V and 3 bases from J, with 14 bases between. CDR1 is DFQATT and CDR2 is SNEGSKA in the germline V gene (reference sequence). This CDR3 is 13 amino acids long. DNA of the CDR3: TGCAGTGCCCTTCTCAAGGGAAAAGAGACCCAGTACTTC. Translation: CSALLKGKETQYF.

This chain connects TRBV2 to TRBJ1-2; possible D gene TRBD1, 6 bases. Germline lookup yields CDR1 SNHLY and CDR2 FYNNEI. The CDR3 runs to 13 residues. V was clipped by 6 bases and J by 4 bases, with 12 bases between them. The CDR3 DNA is TGTGCCAGCAGGGAGACAGGACCCTATGGCTACACCTTC. This sequence encodes CASRETGPYGYTF.

This clonotype was detected only a few times. The rearrangement links TRBV11-1 to TRBJ2-1; TRBD2 matches 15 bases. The ends lost 4 bases at V and 6 bases at J; junction bases unmatched: 13. The CDR3 runs 19 residues. Germline V gene data show CDR1 as SGHAT and CDR2 as FQDESV (reference sequence). CDR3 amino acids: CASSSTPGLAGGTFNEQFF. The CDR3 DNA is TGTGCCAGCAGCTCCACCCCGGGACTAGCGGGAGGAACCTTCAATGAGCAGTTCTTC.

This clonotype has a handful of counts. The rearrangement joins TRBV3-1 to TRBJ2-3, with TRBD2 identical over 14 bases. After removal of 4 bases from V and 0 bases from J, the junction contained 9 bases not matched to a gene. This CDR3 is 19 amino acids long. Germline-derived CDR1 and CDR2 are LGHDT and YNNKEL (reference sequence). The CDR3 DNA is TGTGCCAGCAGCCGTTCCGGGACTAGCGGGAGAGTGAGCACAGATACGCAGTATTTT. Translating it yields CASSRSGTSGRVSTDTQYF.

The rearrangement uses TRBV7-8 and TRBJ2-1, with D tentatively TRBD2 (5 bases). V lost 6 bases and J lost 10, with 16 bases in between. This CDR3 comprises 13 residues. Germline V gene data show CDR1 as SGHVS and CDR2 as FQNEAQ. The CDR3 nucleotides read TGTGCCAGCAGGAGGGCCCCAATGGACGAGCAGTTCTTC. Translation: CASRRAPMDEQFF.

J is TRBJ2-5 and V is TRBV7-9; D might be TRBD2 (7 bases). Germline CDR1 SEHNR, CDR2 FQNEAQ (reference sequence). The CDR3 contains 15 residues. V lost 1 base and J 4 bases, leaving 13 bases between the germline ends. This CDR3 is CASSLEGGGSETQYF. The DNA of the CDR3 is TGTGCCAGCAGCTTAGAGGGAGGGGGGTCAGAGACCCAGTACTTC. The whole variable domain, remainder taken from reference TRBV7-9 and TRBJ2-5, is DTGVSQNPRHKITKRGQNVTFRCDPISEHNRLYWYRQTLGQGPEFLTYFQNEAQLEKSRLLSDRFSAERPKGSFSTLEIQRTEQGDSAMYLCASSLEGGGSETQYFGPGTRLLVL.